This T cell receptor beta chain derives from a study of PD-1 blockade in mismatch repair-deficient tumors. Study-level information: Enrolled about 2012-2016, patients had progressing, pretreated mismatch repair-deficient cancers of about a dozen types.

Measured with immunoSEQ multiplex PCR; TCRdb has only the in-frame clones, and not every one. The table has about 120,000 clones, about 90% seen once. V was pared by 4 bases and J by 1 base, with 5 bases between. CDR1 is SGHNT and CDR2 is YYREEE in the germline V gene (reference sequence). The CDR3 has 12 amino acids. Every patient had mismatch repair deficiency by PCR or immunohistochemistry. A few pembrolizumab responders had their TCRs sequenced. The genes are TRBV5-4 and TRBJ1-1; no firm D call. The TCR was taken from an adult with mismatch repair-deficient cancer. Here the sequenced sample was peripheral blood, taken approximately 71 weeks after starting pembrolizumab. For the CDR3, the DNA is TGTGCCAGCAGCCTTACGAACACTGAAGCTTTCTTT. Protein product: CASSLTNTEAFF.